This record looks at one T cell receptor beta chain sequence and its context. What this receptor recognizes is not known. Nothing much larger sits one base from this clone, and base qualities are not available. The record originates from a study of Ad26.COV2.S vaccination and SARS-CoV-2 variants (dated by TCRdb to about 2021). For the wider study: Donors in the vaccine arm were drawn from COV1001, a phase I-IIa trial of Ad26.COV2.S in healthy adults that was multicentre, randomized, double-blind and placebo-controlled. Dosing of Ad26.COV2.S was intramuscular, at either 5x10^10 or 1x10^11 viral particles, delivered as one shot or as two shots spaced 56 days apart. The specificity and breadth of SARS-CoV-2-reactive T cell receptors after Ad26.COV2.S vaccination were assessed by TCRbeta repertoire sequencing. The TCR-sequenced set comprised around 30 samples: 19 Ad26.COV2.S vaccine recipients, 5 placebo recipients and 8 SARS-CoV-2 convalescent individuals. Participants in the trial were split at random into five groups of five each, receiving low-dose or high-dose Ad26.COV2.S once or twice, or else placebo on both occasions. Investigators did not know the trial group allocation while performing experiments and assessing outcomes. Here is what the overall study found, with its caveats: According to the authors, total T cell responses may have been underestimated by the TCR breadth and depth analyses. Ad26.COV2.S recipients had higher spike-specific TCR breadth than placebo recipients (P = 0.0014). Comparing responses between vaccine doses or regimens was not something the study was powered to do. Vaccine and placebo recipients had comparable non-spike TCR breadth, which fits with the vaccine containing only spike. After vaccination, spike-specific CD8+ and CD4+ T cell responses were reported to show substantial breadth.

According to the study, the label for this sample's treatment or condition signals: 19 received Ad26.COV2.S at low or high dose, single or two shots; several received placebo; per-sample allocation not given. For vaccine and placebo recipients, the sequenced repertoires came from samples collected on day 63 after the first injection. Cohort 1b enrolled 20 to 30 adults aged 18-55 years at a single site in Boston, USA, between 29 July and 7 August 2020. As a vaccine, Ad26.COV2.S was a replication-incompetent adenovirus type 26 vector that expressed a prefusion-stabilized SARS-CoV-2 spike protein derived from the original Wuhan strain. The CDR3 covers 16 residues, taking in both the cysteine and the phenylalanine. Kept here is only the CDR3 DNA, which spans 48 bases and is read in frame from base 1. Trimming accounts for 4 bases at V and 6 bases at J, while the number of junction bases matched to no gene is 14. CDR1 and CDR2 (SEHNR, FQNEAQ) derive from the germline V gene (reference sequence).

The immunoSEQ Assay was the method used to sequence TCRbeta CDR3 regions. After extraction, genomic DNA underwent amplification by bias-controlled multiplex PCR, followed by high-throughput sequencing. The source study handled its data this way. To quantify the absolute abundance of every unique TCRbeta CDR3 region, sequences were collapsed and filtered. T cell fraction was estimated by normalizing TCRbeta template counts to usable DNA, with usable DNA measured through amplification of reference genes found in all nucleated cells. Repertoire TCRs were annotated as SARS-CoV-2-specific when V gene, CDR3 amino acid sequence and J gene were exactly matched to a known reactive TCR set. MIRA supplied the reference SARS-CoV-2 TCR set, which was filtered for enrichment in COVID-19-positive ImmuneCODE repertoires so that public or cross-reactive TCRs were removed. Based on the MIRA antigens, annotated TCRs were further analysed at the level of specific ORF or position within ORF. Depth was the summed frequency of annotated unique rearrangements, while breadth was defined as annotated unique rearrangements over total unique productive rearrangements. Two-sided Wilcoxon rank-sum tests were applied when comparing TCR breadth between groups. As stored in TCRdb, this immuneACCESS dataset retains in-frame rearrangements with V and J assigned. A fraction of the clones does not appear; measured against another copy, unresolved V genes explain less than half of the discrepancy, and the remainder lacks a known reason. The V and J calls and clone size are taken from that table; D and trimming were inferred from the DNA. Across this sample there are 240,000 or so clones, with around 89% seen only once. The biggest ten clones account for around 10% of the sample.

The sequencing used peripheral blood, collected in a trial of Ad26.COV2.S vaccine versus placebo. This clonotype was obtained from a person aged 18-60 years who received the Ad26.COV2.S COVID-19 vaccine or a placebo. The V and J genes are TRBV7-9 and TRBJ2-7; the central 8 bases match TRBD1. The nucleotide sequence reads TGTGCCAGCAGCTCCAACCCCGGGACAGGCCCTCTCGAGCAGTACTTC. It codes for CASSSNPGTGPLEQYF.